The present T cell receptor beta chain was sequenced within a study of breast tumors, draining lymph nodes, adjacent tissues (dated by TCRdb to about 2016). Describing the broader study: The study compared TCR beta repertoires across tumor, adjacent nontumor tissue and axillary lymph nodes from breast cancer patients. In human breast cancer, the study set out to evaluate how tumor, surrounding tissue and draining lymph node repertoires relate to one another and whether T cells may move between these sites. Results the study describes overall, beyond this receptor: The data were judged consistent with most tumor T cells deriving from the lymph node and then expanding within tumor tissue. Tumor and nontumor tissue repertoires were found to be significantly more similar in luminal-like than in basal-like breast cancer. The study presented the conclusion that tumor T cells originate in lymph nodes as consistent with a hypothesis, not as something directly demonstrated. Tumors showed preferential V and J gene usage, and their T-cell repertoire diversity fell below that of lymph nodes yet above that of nontumor tissue.

CDR1 and CDR2, per the germline V gene, are SGHAT and FQNNGV. The CDR3 runs 13 amino acids, cysteine and phenylalanine included. Just CDR3 DNA is preserved here, 39 bases in frame from base 1. Trimming takes 5 bases from V and 6 bases from J, and the germline ends sit 13 bases apart. Lymph node samples came from the axillary draining lymph nodes of breast cancer patients. This clonotype came up many times. Its antigen specificity is not known. No quality values exist for individual bases; no much larger clone is one base distant. This sample was sequenced with an Illumina HiSeq 2000. TCR beta chain libraries were generated through multiplex PCR amplification. The amplified TCR beta chain products were analyzed by high-throughput sequencing. In-frame beta chains were kept once TCRdb had trimmed the public reads at Q25 with fastp and called clones with MiXCR. Rows are unified per CDR3 protein, each entry keeping the most common DNA and genes. Counted in this sample were roughly 80,000 distinct CDR3 sequences; about 20% of them appeared once. The top ten constitute about 2.5% of the sample.

The material sequenced was axillary lymph node tissue. This receptor was identified in a female donor with breast cancer. Some clones in this sample may be carry-over from other donors' samples. This chain is built from TRBV11-2 and TRBJ1-2, with TRBD1 tentatively as D gene (6 bases match). The CDR3 here reads CASSQSSGDGYTF. The bases read TGTGCCAGCAGCCAAAGCTCAGGGGATGGCTACACCTTC.